The table lists the clone carrying this TCR beta chain with a few counts. The CDR3 totals 18 residues. V trimming: 2 bases; J trimming: 6 bases; junction bases outside the gene matches: 9. TCRdb reprocessed the 5' RACE reads via MiXCR and lists one record per CDR3 protein. In the table there are just under 550,000 distinct CDR3 sequences, around 21% of which are singletons. This sample is drawn from a study of T-cell memory formation after mild COVID-19. This chain connects TRBV12-3 or TRBV12-4 to TRBJ2-1; 14 nucleotides agree with TRBD2. The receptor was isolated from an adult woman who had mild COVID-19 (a few samples of this study predate the infection). Cell type and time point are not known. The sequencing sample was made of PBMCs or a T cell subset sorted from them (not recorded which). DNA for the CDR3: TGTGCCAGCAGTTTAATTCCGGTGACTAGCGGGGGGGGCAATGAGCAGTTCTTC. Protein sequence: CASSLIPVTSGGGNEQFF.